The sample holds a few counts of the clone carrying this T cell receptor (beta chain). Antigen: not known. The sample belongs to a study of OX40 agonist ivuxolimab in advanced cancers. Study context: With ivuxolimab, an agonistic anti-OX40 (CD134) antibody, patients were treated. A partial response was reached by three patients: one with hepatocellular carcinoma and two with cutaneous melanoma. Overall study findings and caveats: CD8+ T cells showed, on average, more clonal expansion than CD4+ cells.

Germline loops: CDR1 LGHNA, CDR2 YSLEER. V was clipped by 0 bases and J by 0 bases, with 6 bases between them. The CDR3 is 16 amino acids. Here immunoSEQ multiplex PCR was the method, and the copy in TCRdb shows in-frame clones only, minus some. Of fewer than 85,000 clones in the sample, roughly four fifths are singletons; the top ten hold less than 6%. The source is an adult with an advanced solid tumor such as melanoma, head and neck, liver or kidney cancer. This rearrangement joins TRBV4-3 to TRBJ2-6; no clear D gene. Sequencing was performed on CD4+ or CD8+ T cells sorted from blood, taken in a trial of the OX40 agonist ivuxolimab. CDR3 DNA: TGCGCCAGCAGCCAAGATCCCCGCTCTGGGGCCAACGTCCTGACTTTC. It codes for CASSQDPRSGANVLTF.